Each of the 24 T cell receptor beta chains below was sequenced from the same sample in a study of T cell changes during pregnancy in multiple sclerosis. Libraries were prepared by immunoSEQ multiplex PCR; TCRdb keeps only in-frame clonotypes and omits some of them. The data contain some 100,000 clones, roughly 92% of them singletons. Sequencing was performed on peripheral blood, taken in the second trimester of pregnancy. The receptor source for this set is a female donor with multiple sclerosis, enrolled in a pregnancy study.

This clone appeared a few times. The chain carries TRBV6-1 and TRBJ1-5, with 10 positions matching TRBD1. Trimming at V came to 1 base and at J to 1 base, leaving 1 base not matched to a gene. The CDR3 is 16 amino acids. Germline assignment: CDR1 MNHNS and CDR2 SASEGT. The CDR3 spells CASSEGQGASNQPQHF. The CDR3 region has the DNA TGTGCCAGCAGTGAAGGACAGGGGGCAAGCAATCAGCCCCAGCATTTT.

The genes are TRBV6-5 and TRBJ1-3; a possible D gene is TRBD1 (5 bases). V was pared by 4 bases and J by 3 bases, with 16 bases between. The germline gives CDR1 MNHEY, CDR2 SVGAGI. The CDR3 length is 16 residues. The CDR3 DNA reads as TGTGCCAGCAGTTCAAAAGGGGTGTCGGGTGGAAACACCATATATTTT. It is translated as CASSSKGVSGGNTIYF.

The chain recombines TRBV9 with TRBJ2-5; no clear D gene. The CDR3 has 16 residues. With 0 bases removed from V and 5 bases from J, the gap between germline ends came to 17 bases. Germline assignment: CDR1 SGDLS and CDR2 YYNGEE. CDR3 in DNA: TGTGCCAGCAGCGTAGAAGGAAGTCCACAGTGGGAGACCCAGTACTTC. Encoded protein: CASSVEGSPQWETQYF.

The V and J genes are TRBV11-3 and TRBJ2-2; D is possibly TRBD2 (7 bases). V was clipped by 3 bases and J by 0 bases, with 11 bases between them. Per the germline V gene, CDR1 is SGHNT and CDR2 is YENEEA. The CDR3 length is 16 residues. For the CDR3, the DNA is TGTGCCAGCAGCTTTGGGGGGGCGACGAACACCGGGGAGCTGTTTTTT. Translation: CASSFGGATNTGELFF.

The gene calls are TRBV5-5 and TRBJ1-2; D gene ambiguous. Germline lookup yields CDR1 SGHKS and CDR2 YYEKEE (reference sequence). Trimming removed 0 bases at V and 4 bases at J, with 4 bases between. CDR3 length: 12 residues. The CDR3 loop reads CASSLGLYGYTF. The CDR3, as DNA: TGTGCCAGCAGCTTGGGGCTCTATGGCTACACCTTC.

The chain carries TRBV2 and TRBJ2-1, with D perhaps matching TRBD2 (5 bases). The CDR3 is made up of 11 amino acids. In germline, CDR1 is SNHLY, CDR2 FYNNEI. V lost 9 bases, J lost 6 bases, and 9 bases lay in between. This CDR3 reads CARRVLNEQFF. The CDR3, as DNA: TGTGCCAGGAGGGTGCTCAATGAGCAGTTCTTC.

J is TRBJ2-7 and V is TRBV27; D might be TRBD2 (6 bases). CDR3 length: 15 amino acids. In germline, CDR1 is MNHEY, CDR2 SMNVEV (reference sequence). Trimming pared 7 bases from V and 6 bases from J, leaving 22 bases between. CDR3 region: CASTPRGGASLEQYF. The CDR3 bases are TGTGCCAGCACCCCCCGAGGAGGGGCGAGCCTCGAGCAGTACTTC.

The V gene is TRBV30, the J gene TRBJ2-3, with TRBD2 matching 11 bases. This CDR3 is built from 13 residues. From germline, CDR1 is GTSNPN and CDR2 SVGIG (reference sequence). V lost 4 bases to trimming and J lost 7 bases; unmatched junction nucleotides: 4. CDR3 in DNA: TGTGCCTGGAAGGGGACTAGCGGTTATACGCAGTATTTT. Protein product: CAWKGTSGYTQYF.

V usage is TRBV11-1 and J usage is TRBJ2-1; TRBD2 matches 8 bases. The CDR3 covers 17 residues. After removal of 2 bases from V and 2 bases from J, the junction contained 8 bases not matched to a gene. Looked up from germline, CDR1 is SGHAT and CDR2 is FQDESV (reference sequence). CDR3 in amino acids: CASSLFLGGGTYNEQFF. The CDR3 DNA is TGTGCCAGCAGCTTATTTCTAGGCGGGGGGACCTACAATGAGCAGTTCTTC.

The J gene is TRBJ2-7, the V gene TRBV10-3; 7 nucleotides agree with TRBD2. This CDR3 has 15 residues. Trimming took 7 bases from V and 3 from J; bases not matched to a gene: 12. CDR1 is ENHRY and CDR2 is SYGVKD in the germline V gene. The CDR3: CAITSAGVRDYEQYF. The CDR3 bases are TGTGCCATCACCTCCGCGGGGGTGAGGGACTACGAGCAGTACTTC.

The CDR3 nucleotides read TGTGCCAGCAGCTTAGTACCGGGACTAGCGGGAGTTGTGAACATTCAGTACTTC. Translated, it gives CASSLVPGLAGVVNIQYF. The V call is TRBV11-2, the J call TRBJ2-4, with TRBD2 matching over 14 bases. This CDR3 is 18 amino acids long. Germline-derived CDR1 and CDR2 are SGHAT and FQNNGV. V shed 1 base, J shed 7 bases, and the junction held 9 bases outside the gene matches.

The chain recombines TRBV7-9 with TRBJ1-1; D is possibly TRBD1 (6 bases). Germline V gene data show CDR1 as SEHNR and CDR2 as FQNEAQ (reference sequence). Trimming shortened V by 1 base and J by 3 bases, and 24 bases separated the two germline ends. The CDR3 has 19 amino acids. CDR3 region: CASSLGQWTRGFGYTEAFF. Written as DNA, the CDR3 is TGTGCCAGCAGCTTAGGGCAGTGGACTAGGGGGTTTGGTTACACTGAAGCTTTCTTT.

V usage is TRBV11-2 and J usage is TRBJ1-1, with 12 positions matching TRBD1. The CDR3 loop spans 16 amino acids. Trimming removed 2 bases from V and 4 bases from J; junction bases left unmatched: 5. Germline V gives CDR1 SGHAT, CDR2 FQNNGV. The CDR3 sequence is CASSLRGQGAFTEAFF. DNA for the CDR3: TGTGCCAGCAGCTTAAGGGGACAGGGGGCGTTCACTGAAGCTTTCTTT.

The CDR3 reads CASSPWGGDTEAFF. CDR3 nucleotides: TGTGCCAGCAGCCCATGGGGGGGGGACACTGAAGCTTTCTTT. The chain links TRBV5-8 to TRBJ1-1; D is perhaps TRBD1 (5 bases). V shed 4 bases and J shed 3 bases, with 13 bases lying between them. Germline V gene data show CDR1 as SGHTS and CDR2 as YDEGEE. The CDR3 has 14 residues.

This rearrangement joins TRBV7-6 to TRBJ2-7; tentatively, D is TRBD1 (6 bases). V was shortened by 5 bases and J by 2 bases, with 13 bases between the two germline ends. The CDR3 is 14 amino acids. Germline CDR1 reads SGHVS; CDR2 reads FNYEAQ. The CDR3: CASSPPEGAYEQYF. DNA of the CDR3: TGTGCCAGCAGCCCCCCCGAGGGGGCCTACGAGCAGTACTTC.

This chain links TRBV27 with TRBJ1-1; D gene unclear. Germline V gene lookup returns CDR1 MNHEY and CDR2 SMNVEV (reference sequence). The V end lost 3 bases, the J end lost 5 bases, and 13 bases lay between the germline ends. The CDR3 runs 14 residues. The CDR3 bases are TGTGCCAGCAGTTTGATGGCGCCAGGAACTGAAGCTTTCTTT. Protein product: CASSLMAPGTEAFF.

A few counts support this clone. CDR3 sequence reads: CASSLDRGSNQPQHF. The CDR3 nucleotides read TGTGCCAGCAGCCTGGACAGGGGAAGCAATCAGCCCCAGCATTTT. V usage is TRBV2 and J usage is TRBJ1-5, with TRBD1 matching 9 bases. The germline gives CDR1 SNHLY, CDR2 FYNNEI. CDR3 size: 15 residues. The ends lost 6 bases at V and 1 base at J; junction bases unmatched: 4.

The genes are TRBV6-5 and TRBJ2-3, with 9 bases lining up with TRBD1. CDR1 is MNHEY, CDR2 SVGAGI, per germline. With V trimmed by 6 bases and J by 5 bases, 3 bases remained unmatched. The CDR3 runs 13 residues. The CDR3 nucleotides are TGTGCCAGCAGAAGGACAGGGGAAGATACGCAGTATTTT. Amino acids: CASRRTGEDTQYF.

The chain joins TRBV27 to TRBJ1-5; TRBD1 agrees at 7 bases. CDR3 length: 14 residues. V lost 2 bases and J lost 7; bases outside the gene matches: 5. The germline V gene encodes CDR1 MNHEY and CDR2 SMNVEV (reference sequence). The DNA for the CDR3 is TGTGCCAGCAGTTTAGAGACAGGGAGCCAGCCCCAGCATTTT. This sequence encodes CASSLETGSQPQHF.

This rearrangement joins TRBV7-2 to TRBJ2-5, with D possibly matching TRBD2 (5 bases). Trimming pared 5 bases from V and 1 base from J, leaving 11 bases between. Per the germline V gene, CDR1 is SGHTA and CDR2 is FQGNSA. CDR3 length: 14 residues. CDR3 DNA: TGTGCCAGCAGCCCCGACCGGGGCCAAGAGACCCAGTACTTC. Its translation is CASSPDRGQETQYF.

This clone was counted only a few times. This chain joins TRBV19 and TRBJ1-2; D unclear. This CDR3 has 13 residues. Trimming shortened V by 6 bases and J by 7 bases, and 15 bases separated the two germline ends. Per the germline V gene, CDR1 is LNHDA and CDR2 is SQIVND (reference sequence). CDR3 sequence (DNA): TGTGCCAGTAGCCCGGTTATCGGTCCTGGCTACACCTTC. It yields the protein CASSPVIGPGYTF.

As for this clone: The junction differs from germline at one of its ends, possibly a read error. The rearrangement uses TRBV27 and TRBJ2-1; tentative D call: TRBD1 (6 bases). The CDR3 loop spans 13 amino acids. Looked up from germline, CDR1 is MNHEY and CDR2 is SMNVEV (reference sequence). CDR3 amino acids: CASSSTRGLLGLF. For the CDR3, the DNA is TGTGCCAGCAGTTCGACCAGGGGATTACTGGGCCTCTTC.

This clone has just one count. This chain connects TRBV9 to TRBJ2-2; 11 bases are a match to TRBD2. The CDR3 covers 17 residues. Trimming cost V 4 bases and J 5 bases; bases outside gene matches: 10. The germline gives CDR1 SGDLS, CDR2 YYNGEE. The DNA for the CDR3 is TGTGCCAGCAGCTCTAGCGGGAGGACCCTAGGAACCGGGGAGCTGTTTTTT. Protein: CASSSSGRTLGTGELFF.

This clone was detected only a few times. The chain carries TRBV10-3 and TRBJ1-2; tentative D call: TRBD1 (5 bases). The CDR3 is 15 amino acids. The germline V gene encodes CDR1 ENHRY and CDR2 SYGVKD. V gave up 3 bases and J gave up 2 bases, with 13 bases separating them. CDR3 coding DNA: TGTGCCATCAGTGAATCCCCGACAGTAAACTATGGCTACACCTTC. Protein sequence: CAISESPTVNYGYTF.